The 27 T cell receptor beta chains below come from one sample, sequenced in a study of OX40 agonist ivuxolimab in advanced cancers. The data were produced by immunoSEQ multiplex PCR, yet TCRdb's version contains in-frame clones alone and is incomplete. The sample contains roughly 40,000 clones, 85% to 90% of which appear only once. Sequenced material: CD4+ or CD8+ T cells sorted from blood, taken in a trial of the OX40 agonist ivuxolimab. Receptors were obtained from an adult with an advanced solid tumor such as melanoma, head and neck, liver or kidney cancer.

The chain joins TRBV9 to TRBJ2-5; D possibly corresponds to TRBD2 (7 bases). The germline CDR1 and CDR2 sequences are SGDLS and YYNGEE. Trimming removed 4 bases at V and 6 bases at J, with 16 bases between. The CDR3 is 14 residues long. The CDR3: CASSSQGGGQTQYF. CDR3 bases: TGTGCCAGCAGCTCCCAGGGAGGGGGGCAGACCCAGTACTTC.

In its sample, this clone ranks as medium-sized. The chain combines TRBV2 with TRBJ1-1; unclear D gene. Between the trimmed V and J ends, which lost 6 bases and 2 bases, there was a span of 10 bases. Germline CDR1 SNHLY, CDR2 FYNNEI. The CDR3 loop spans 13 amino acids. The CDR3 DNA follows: TGTGCCAGCAGGGGTGAGAGAAACACTGAAGCTTTCTTT. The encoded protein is CASRGERNTEAFF.

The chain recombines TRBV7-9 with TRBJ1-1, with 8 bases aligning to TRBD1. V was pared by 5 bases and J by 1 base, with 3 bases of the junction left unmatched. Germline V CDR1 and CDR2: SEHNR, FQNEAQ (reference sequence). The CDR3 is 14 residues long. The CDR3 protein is CASSTQGANTEAFF. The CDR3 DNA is TGTGCCAGCAGCACCCAGGGGGCGAACACTGAAGCTTTCTTT.

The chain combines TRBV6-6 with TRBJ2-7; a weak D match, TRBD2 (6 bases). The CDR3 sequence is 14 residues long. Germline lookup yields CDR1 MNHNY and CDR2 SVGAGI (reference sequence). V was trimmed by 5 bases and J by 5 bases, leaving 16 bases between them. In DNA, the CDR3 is TGTGCCAGCAGTCAAAACACGGGAGTTCACGAGCAGTACTTC. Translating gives CASSQNTGVHEQYF.

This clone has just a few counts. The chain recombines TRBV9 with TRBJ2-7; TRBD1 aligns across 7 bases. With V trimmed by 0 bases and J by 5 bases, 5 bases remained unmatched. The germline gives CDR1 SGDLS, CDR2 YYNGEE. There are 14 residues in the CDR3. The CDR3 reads CASSVGQGNHEQYF. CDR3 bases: TGTGCCAGCAGCGTAGGACAGGGAAACCACGAGCAGTACTTC.

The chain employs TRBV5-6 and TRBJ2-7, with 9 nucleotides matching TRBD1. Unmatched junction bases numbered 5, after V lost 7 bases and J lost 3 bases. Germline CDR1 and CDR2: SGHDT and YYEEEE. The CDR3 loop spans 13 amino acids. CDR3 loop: CASAPTGGYEQYF. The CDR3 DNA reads TGTGCCAGCGCACCGACAGGGGGCTACGAGCAGTACTTC.

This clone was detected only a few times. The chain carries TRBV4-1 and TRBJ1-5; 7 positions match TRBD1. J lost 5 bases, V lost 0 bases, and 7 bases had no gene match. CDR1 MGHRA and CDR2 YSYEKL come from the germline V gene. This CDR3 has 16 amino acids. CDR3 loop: CASSQDGGQAHQPQHF. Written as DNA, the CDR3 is TGCGCCAGCAGCCAAGATGGAGGACAGGCCCATCAGCCCCAGCATTTT.

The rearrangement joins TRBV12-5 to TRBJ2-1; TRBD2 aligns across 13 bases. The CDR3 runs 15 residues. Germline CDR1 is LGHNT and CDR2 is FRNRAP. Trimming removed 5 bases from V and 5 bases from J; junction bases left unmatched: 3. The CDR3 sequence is CASGQGLAGHNEQFF. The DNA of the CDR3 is TGTGCTAGTGGTCAGGGACTAGCGGGACACAATGAGCAGTTCTTC.

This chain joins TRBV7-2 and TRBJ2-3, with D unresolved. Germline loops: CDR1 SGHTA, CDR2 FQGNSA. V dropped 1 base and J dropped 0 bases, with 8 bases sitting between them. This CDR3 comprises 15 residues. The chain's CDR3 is CASSLDRVSTDTQYF. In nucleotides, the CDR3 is TGTGCCAGCAGCTTAGATCGGGTTAGCACAGATACGCAGTATTTT.

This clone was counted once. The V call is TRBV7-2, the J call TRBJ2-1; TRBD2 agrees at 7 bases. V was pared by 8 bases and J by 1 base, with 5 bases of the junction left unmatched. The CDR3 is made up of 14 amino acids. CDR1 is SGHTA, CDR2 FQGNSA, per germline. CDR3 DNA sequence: TGTGCCAGCCAGCGGGACTTTTCCTACAATGAGCAGTTCTTC. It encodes CASQRDFSYNEQFF.

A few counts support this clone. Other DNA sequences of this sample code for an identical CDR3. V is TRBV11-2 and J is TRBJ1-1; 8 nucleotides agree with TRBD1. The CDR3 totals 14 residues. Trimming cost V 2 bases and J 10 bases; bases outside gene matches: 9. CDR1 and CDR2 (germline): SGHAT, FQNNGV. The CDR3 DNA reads TGTGCCAGCAGCTTATCCGACAGGGGACTAGGAGCTTTCTTT. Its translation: CASSLSDRGLGAFF.

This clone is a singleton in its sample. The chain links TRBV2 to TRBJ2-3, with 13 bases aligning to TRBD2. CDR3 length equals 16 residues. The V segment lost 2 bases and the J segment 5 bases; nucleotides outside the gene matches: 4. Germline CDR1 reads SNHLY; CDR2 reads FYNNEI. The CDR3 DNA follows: TGTGCCAGCAGTGAAACTAGCGGGAGGGCCCAAGATACGCAGTATTTT. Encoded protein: CASSETSGRAQDTQYF.

The CDR3 loop reads CASSAQQGGTQYF. In DNA, the CDR3 is TGTGCCAGTAGTGCCCAACAGGGGGGGACGCAGTATTTT. J is TRBJ2-3 and V is TRBV19; D possibly corresponds to TRBD1 (8 bases). V was pared by 5 bases and J by 9 bases, with 15 bases between. The CDR3 length is 13 residues. Germline CDR1 is LNHDA and CDR2 is SQIVND (reference sequence).

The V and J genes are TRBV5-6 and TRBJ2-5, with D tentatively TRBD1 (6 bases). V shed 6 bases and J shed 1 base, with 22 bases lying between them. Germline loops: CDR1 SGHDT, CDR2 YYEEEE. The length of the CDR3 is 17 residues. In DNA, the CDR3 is TGTGCCAGCACCCATTTTTCGGGCAGGGGCTTCCAAGAGACCCAGTACTTC. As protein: CASTHFSGRGFQETQYF.

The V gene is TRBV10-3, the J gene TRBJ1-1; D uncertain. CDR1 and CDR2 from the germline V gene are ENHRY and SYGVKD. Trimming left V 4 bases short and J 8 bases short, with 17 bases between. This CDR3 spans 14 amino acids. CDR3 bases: TGTGCCATCAGTGGGTCTCCCCCCGACCGGGAAGCTTTCTTT. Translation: CAISGSPPDREAFF.

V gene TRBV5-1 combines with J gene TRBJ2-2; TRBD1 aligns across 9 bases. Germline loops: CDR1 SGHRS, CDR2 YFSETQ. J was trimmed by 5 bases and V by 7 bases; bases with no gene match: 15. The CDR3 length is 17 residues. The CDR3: CASGSWTGAPSTGELFF. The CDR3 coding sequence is TGCGCCAGCGGGTCCTGGACAGGGGCCCCGAGTACCGGGGAGCTGTTTTTT.

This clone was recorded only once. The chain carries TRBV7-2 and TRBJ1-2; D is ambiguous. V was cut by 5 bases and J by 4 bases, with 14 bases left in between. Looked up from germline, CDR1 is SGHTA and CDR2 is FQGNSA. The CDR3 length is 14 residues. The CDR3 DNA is TGTGCCAGCAGCCTTCCCGGACGGGGCTATGGCTACACCTTC. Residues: CASSLPGRGYGYTF.

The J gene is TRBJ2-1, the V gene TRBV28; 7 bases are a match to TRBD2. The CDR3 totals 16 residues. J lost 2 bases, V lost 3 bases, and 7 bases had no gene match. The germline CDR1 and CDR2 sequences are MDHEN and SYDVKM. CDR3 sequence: CASSLPASGAYNEQFF. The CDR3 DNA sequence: TGTGCCAGCAGTTTGCCGGCTAGCGGAGCCTACAATGAGCAGTTCTTC.

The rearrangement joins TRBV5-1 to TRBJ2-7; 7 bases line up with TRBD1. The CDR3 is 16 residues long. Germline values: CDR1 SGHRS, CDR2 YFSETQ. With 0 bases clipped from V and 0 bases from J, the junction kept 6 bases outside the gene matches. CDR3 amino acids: CASSLDGQVISYEQYF. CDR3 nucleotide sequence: TGCGCCAGCAGCTTGGACGGACAGGTGATCTCCTACGAGCAGTACTTC.

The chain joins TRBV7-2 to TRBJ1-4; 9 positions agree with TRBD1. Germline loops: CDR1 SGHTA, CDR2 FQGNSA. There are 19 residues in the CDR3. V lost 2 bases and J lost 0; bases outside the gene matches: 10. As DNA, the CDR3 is TGTGCCAGCAGCTTACCCGGGACAGGGTTAACGGCAACTAATGAAAAACTGTTTTTT. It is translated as CASSLPGTGLTATNEKLFF.

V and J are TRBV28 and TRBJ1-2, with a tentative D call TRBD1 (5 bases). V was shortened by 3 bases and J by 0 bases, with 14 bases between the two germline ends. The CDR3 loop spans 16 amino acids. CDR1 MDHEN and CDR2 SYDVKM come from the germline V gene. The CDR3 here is CASSLYIGAANYGYTF. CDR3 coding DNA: TGTGCCAGCAGTTTGTACATAGGGGCTGCTAACTATGGCTACACCTTC.

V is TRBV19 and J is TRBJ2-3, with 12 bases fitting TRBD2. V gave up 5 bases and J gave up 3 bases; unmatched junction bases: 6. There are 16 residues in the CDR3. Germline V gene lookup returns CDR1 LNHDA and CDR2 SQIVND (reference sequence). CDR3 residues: CASSSTSGSLTDTQYF. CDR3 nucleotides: TGTGCCAGTAGTTCGACTAGCGGGAGTCTTACAGATACGCAGTATTTT.

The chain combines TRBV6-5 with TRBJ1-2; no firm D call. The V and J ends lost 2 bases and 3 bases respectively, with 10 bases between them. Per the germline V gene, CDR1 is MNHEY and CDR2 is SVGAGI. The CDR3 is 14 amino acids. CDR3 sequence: CASSYGPEDYGYTF. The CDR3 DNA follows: TGTGCCAGCAGTTACGGGCCCGAGGACTATGGCTACACCTTC.

CDR3 nucleotides: TGTGCCAGCCGTTCGGGGATAACCTACGAGCAGTACTTC. Its protein is CASRSGITYEQYF. This rearrangement joins TRBV6-7 to TRBJ2-5; D is possibly TRBD2 (5 bases). The end of the DNA aligns better with TRBJ2-7, so the J call may be wrong. TRBV6-7 is sorted into the ORF group, with uncertain function. This CDR3 spans 13 amino acids.

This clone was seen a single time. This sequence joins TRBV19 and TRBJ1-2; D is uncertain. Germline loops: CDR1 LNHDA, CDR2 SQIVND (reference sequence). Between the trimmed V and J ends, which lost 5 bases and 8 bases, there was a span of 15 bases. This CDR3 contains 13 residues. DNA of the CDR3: TGTGCCAGTAGTCTTGCGGGGATAAGCGGCTACACCTTC. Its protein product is CASSLAGISGYTF.

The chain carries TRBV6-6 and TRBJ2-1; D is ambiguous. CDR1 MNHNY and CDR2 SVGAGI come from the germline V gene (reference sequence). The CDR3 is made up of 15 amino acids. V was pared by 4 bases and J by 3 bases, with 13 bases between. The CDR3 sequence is CASSFGNPSYNEQFF. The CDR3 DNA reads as TGTGCCAGCAGTTTCGGTAACCCTAGCTACAATGAGCAGTTCTTC.

The CDR3 spells CATSRAPQDTQYF. The CDR3 DNA reads as TGTGCCACCAGCAGAGCCCCCCAAGATACGCAGTATTTT. The chain combines TRBV15 with TRBJ2-3, with D unclear. CDR1 and CDR2 from the germline V gene are LNHNV and YYDKDF (reference sequence). The ends were cut back, 1 base at V and 5 bases at J, with 7 bases in the middle. CDR3 size: 13 residues.